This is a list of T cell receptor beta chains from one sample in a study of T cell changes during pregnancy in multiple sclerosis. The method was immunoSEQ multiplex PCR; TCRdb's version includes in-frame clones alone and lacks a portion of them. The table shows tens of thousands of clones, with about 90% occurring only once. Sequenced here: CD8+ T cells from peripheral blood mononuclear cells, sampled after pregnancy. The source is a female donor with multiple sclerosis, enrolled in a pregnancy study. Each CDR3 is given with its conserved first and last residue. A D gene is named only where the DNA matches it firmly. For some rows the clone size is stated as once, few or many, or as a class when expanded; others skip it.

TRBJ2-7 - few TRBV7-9 TGTGCCAGCAGCTTAGGGTGGGGGCAGGCGACCTACGAGCAGTACTTC CASSLGWGQATYEQYF
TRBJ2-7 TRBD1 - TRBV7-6 TGTGCCAGCAGCTCCGGGACGGGACAGGGATCCTACGAGCAGTACTTC CASSSGTGQGSYEQYF
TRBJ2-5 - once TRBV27 TGTGCCAGCAGCCCGAACGGGGAGACCCAGTACTTC CASSPNGETQYF
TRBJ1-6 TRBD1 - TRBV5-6 TGTGCCAGCAGCTCCCAGGGGGCCTATAATTCACCCCTCCACTTT CASSSQGAYNSPLHF
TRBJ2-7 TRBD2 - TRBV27 TGTGCCAGCAGCGGGACTAGCGGGGCTTACGAGCAGTACTTC CASSGTSGAYEQYF
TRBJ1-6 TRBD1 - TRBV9 TGTGCCAGCAGCGGGACAGGGGGGCCTCTCCACTTT CASSGTGGPLHF
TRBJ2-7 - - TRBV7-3 TGTGCCAGCAGCTTAATGGCGGGGGCTTACGAGCAGTACTTC CASSLMAGAYEQYF
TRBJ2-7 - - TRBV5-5 TGTGCCAGCAGTCTTACCTACGAGCAGTACTTC CASSLTYEQYF
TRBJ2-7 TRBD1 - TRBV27 TGTGCCAGTGCGCCCCCGGGACAGACCTTTTTGTACGAGCAGTACTTC CASAPPGQTFLYEQYF
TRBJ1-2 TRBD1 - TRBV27 TGTGCCAGCAGTCCAAGGACAGGCCCCCCAAGAAACTATGGCTACACCTTC CASSPRTGPPRNYGYTF
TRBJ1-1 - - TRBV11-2 TGTGCCAGCAGCCCCCCCGGAGCGATGAACACTGAAGCTTTTTTT CASSPPGAMNTEAFF
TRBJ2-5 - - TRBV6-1 TGTGCCAGCAGTCCGGGCGAGGGTCAAGAGACCCAGTACTTC CASSPGEGQETQYF
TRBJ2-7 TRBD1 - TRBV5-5 TGTGCCAGCAGCTTGGGTCCAGGGGGCTCCTACGAGCAGTACTTC CASSLGPGGSYEQYF
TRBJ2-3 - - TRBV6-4 TGTGCCAGCGCGGAGTATAGCACAGATACGCAGTATTTT CASAEYSTDTQYF
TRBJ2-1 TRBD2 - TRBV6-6 TGTGCCAGCATCGAAGGTAGCGGGGGGGACAATGAGCAGTTCTTC CASIEGSGGDNEQFF